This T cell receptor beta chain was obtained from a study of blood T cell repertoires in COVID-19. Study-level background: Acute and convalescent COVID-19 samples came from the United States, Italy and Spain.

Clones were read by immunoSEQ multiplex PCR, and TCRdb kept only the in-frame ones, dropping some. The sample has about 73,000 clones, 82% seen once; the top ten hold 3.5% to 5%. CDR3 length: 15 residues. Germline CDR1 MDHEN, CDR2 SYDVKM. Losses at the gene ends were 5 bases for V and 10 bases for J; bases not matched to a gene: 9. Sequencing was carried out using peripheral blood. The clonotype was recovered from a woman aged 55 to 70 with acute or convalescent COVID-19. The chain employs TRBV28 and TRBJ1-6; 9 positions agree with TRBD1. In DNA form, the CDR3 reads TGTGCCAGCAGTACAGGGGGCACAGACAGGTCACCCCTCCACTTT. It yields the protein CASSTGGTDRSPLHF.